Shown below are 22 T cell receptor beta chains from a single sample sequenced in a study of shared clonotypes between healthy human individuals. Repertoires were generated with immunoSEQ multiplex PCR, while TCRdb's copy carries only in-frame clones and drops some. The sample includes some 2,100,000 clones, 85% to 95% of them seen just once. As defined, naive CD8 cells were CD45RO-negative and positively selected for CCR7, with terminally differentiated effector memory CD45RA+ cells excluded. The sequenced sample was naive CD8+ T cells from PBMCs. The source is a man younger than 35 in good health. Some clones in this sample may be carry-over from other donors' samples.

This clone was seen a few times. The sample contains more than one DNA sequence encoding this CDR3. The CDR3 loop reads CASSLGVTEAFF. For the CDR3, the DNA is TGTGCCAGCAGCTTAGGGGTGACTGAAGCTTTCTTT. V is TRBV11-2 and J is TRBJ1-1; D gene unclear. This CDR3 region has 12 residues. CDR1 SGHAT and CDR2 FQNNGV come from the germline V gene. V gave up 1 base and J gave up 5 bases, with 5 bases separating them.

The CDR3 loop is CASSYEGTHNQPQHF. Here the CDR3 DNA reads TGTGCCAGCAGTTACGAGGGAACACACAATCAGCCCCAGCATTTT. This chain links TRBV6-6 with TRBJ1-5; no clear D. V was shortened by 2 bases and J by 3 bases, with 11 bases between the two germline ends. The CDR3 spans 15 residues. Germline loops: CDR1 MNHNY, CDR2 SVGAGI (reference sequence).

The V gene is TRBV6-5, the J gene TRBJ2-7; D is unresolved. The CDR3 totals 13 residues. Germline V lookup: CDR1 MNHEY, CDR2 SVGAGI. The germline V and J ends were trimmed by 1 base and 3 bases, with 7 bases remaining between them. CDR3: CASSYYPGYEQYF. CDR3 nucleotide sequence: TGTGCCAGCAGTTACTATCCAGGCTACGAGCAGTACTTC.

This sequence joins TRBV7-2 and TRBJ1-5; D is possibly TRBD1 (6 bases). Trimming stripped 5 bases from V and 7 bases from J, with 12 bases between. This CDR3 has 13 residues. Germline V gives CDR1 SGHTA, CDR2 FQGNSA. The CDR3 DNA reads TGTGCCAGCAGCCCGGGGGGGGCCCAGCCCCAGCATTTT. Protein sequence: CASSPGGAQPQHF.

The gene calls are TRBV27 and TRBJ1-5; D ambiguous. This CDR3 comprises 13 residues. CDR1 is MNHEY and CDR2 is SMNVEV in the germline V gene (reference sequence). Deletions cut 2 bases from V and 5 bases from J, with 7 bases between. The CDR3 reads CASSLIRDQPQHF. DNA for the CDR3: TGTGCCAGCAGTTTAATAAGGGATCAGCCCCAGCATTTT.

This clone turned up a few times. Other DNA sequences in the same sample also yield this CDR3. V and J are TRBV5-8 and TRBJ2-7; D unresolved. This CDR3 has 10 residues. CDR1 is SGHTS and CDR2 is YDEGEE in the germline V gene. Trimming removed 2 bases from V and 3 bases from J, with 0 bases in between. In DNA, the CDR3 is TGTGCCAGCAGCTTCTACGAGCAGTACTTC. Its protein product is CASSFYEQYF.

This clone was counted between two and nine times. The genes are TRBV2 and TRBJ2-2, with D maybe TRBD1 (7 bases). In germline, CDR1 is SNHLY, CDR2 FYNNEI. V lost 7 bases and J lost 5, with 14 bases in between. This CDR3 has 14 amino acids. CDR3: CASKESGGTGELFF. The CDR3 coding sequence is TGTGCCAGCAAGGAGTCAGGGGGGACCGGGGAGCTGTTTTTT.

J is TRBJ2-7 and V is TRBV21-1; the table's TRBD2 call for D was not verified on the DNA. TRBV21-1 is a listed pseudogene. CDR3 size: 16 residues. The CDR3, as DNA: TGTGCCAGCAGCAAAGCGTGCTGGGGGGAAATGTACGAGCAGTACTTC. The encoded protein is CASSKACWGEMYEQYF.

The rearrangement joins TRBV10-3 to TRBJ1-5; 7 bases line up with TRBD1. Germline V gives CDR1 ENHRY, CDR2 SYGVKD. The CDR3 loop spans 16 amino acids. J was trimmed by 2 bases and V by 5 bases; bases with no gene match: 9. CDR3 in DNA: TGTGCCATCAGTCCATGGGAGGGGGCGGGCAATCAGCCCCAGCATTTT. Protein product: CAISPWEGAGNQPQHF.

J is TRBJ2-2 and V is TRBV7-9; 12 bases fit TRBD2. With 2 bases clipped from V and 1 base from J, the junction kept 2 bases outside the gene matches. Germline loops: CDR1 SEHNR, CDR2 FQNEAQ (reference sequence). The CDR3 totals 17 residues. The CDR3 region is CASSLRGLAGNTGELFF. The DNA for the CDR3 is TGTGCCAGCAGCTTAAGGGGACTAGCGGGGAACACCGGGGAGCTGTTTTTT. The variable domain in full, with the rest retrieved from reference TRBV7-9 and TRBJ2-2, is DTGVSQNPRHKITKRGQNVTFRCDPISEHNRLYWYRQTLGQGPEFLTYFQNEAQLEKSRLLSDRFSAERPKGSFSTLEIQRTEQGDSAMYLCASSLRGLAGNTGELFFGEGSRLTVL.

The chain carries TRBV6-5 and TRBJ2-2; D unclear. CDR1 MNHEY and CDR2 SVGAGI come from the germline V gene. V was trimmed by 8 bases and J by 6 bases, leaving 13 bases between them. CDR3 length: 13 residues. The CDR3 DNA sequence: TGTGCCAGCGGGAATTTTCGTGCCGGGGAGCTGTTTTTT. Amino acids: CASGNFRAGELFF.

This chain connects TRBV28 to TRBJ2-3; D is undetermined. In germline, CDR1 is MDHEN, CDR2 SYDVKM. This CDR3 has 15 residues. Trimming took off 5 bases at V and 0 bases at J, with 12 bases between the two ends. Here the CDR3 reads CASSQTGSSTDTQYF. The CDR3 nucleotides read TGTGCCAGCAGTCAGACCGGATCGAGCACAGATACGCAGTATTTT. Variable domain in full (rest from reference TRBV28 and TRBJ2-3): DVKVTQSSRYLVKRTGEKVFLECVQDMDHENMFWYRQDPGLGLRLIYFSYDVKMKEKGDIPEGYSVSREKKERFSLILESASTNQTSMYLCASSQTGSSTDTQYFGPGTRLTVL.

About this clone itself: This specimen includes other DNA sequences encoding the same CDR3. This chain joins TRBV28 and TRBJ2-7; no definite D call. The CDR3 length is 12 residues. Germline CDR1 is MDHEN and CDR2 is SYDVKM. V lost 2 bases and J 3 bases, leaving 5 bases between the germline ends. CDR3 DNA sequence: TGTGCCAGCAGTTTACCCGACTACGAGCAGTACTTC. Protein product: CASSLPDYEQYF.

This clone showed up just a few times. V and J are TRBV27 and TRBJ1-2; 7 bases agree with TRBD1. Germline lookup yields CDR1 MNHEY and CDR2 SMNVEV (reference sequence). This CDR3 is 15 amino acids long. The J segment lost 0 bases and the V segment lost 5 bases, leaving 6 bases of the junction unmatched. The CDR3 bases are TGTGCCAGCAGTATCGACAGGGAGGCTAACTATGGCTACACCTTC. Its protein is CASSIDREANYGYTF.

The J gene is TRBJ2-2, the V gene TRBV27, with 8 positions matching TRBD1. The CDR3 is 15 amino acids. Germline assignment: CDR1 MNHEY and CDR2 SMNVEV (reference sequence). J was trimmed by 5 bases and V by 8 bases; bases with no gene match: 10. This CDR3 is CASRKDRVGTGELFF. The CDR3 DNA is TGTGCCAGCCGAAAGGACAGGGTTGGAACCGGGGAGCTGTTTTTT.

A single count supports this clone. The same CDR3 is also encoded by other DNA sequences in this sample. This chain links TRBV27 with TRBJ2-7, with D perhaps matching TRBD1 (6 bases). There are 14 residues in the CDR3. With 5 bases removed from V and 3 bases from J, the gap between germline ends came to 14 bases. Germline V gives CDR1 MNHEY, CDR2 SMNVEV (reference sequence). The chain's CDR3 is CASSLRGTNYEQYF. The CDR3 bases are TGTGCCAGCAGTCTAAGGGGGACAAACTACGAGCAGTACTTC.

The chain employs TRBV28 and TRBJ2-1, with 11 bases matching TRBD1. CDR1 and CDR2 from the germline V gene are MDHEN and SYDVKM. Trimming cost V 5 bases and J 4 bases; bases outside gene matches: 4. There are 15 residues in the CDR3. The CDR3: CASSPDRGRYNEQFF. The CDR3, as DNA: TGTGCCAGCAGTCCGGACAGGGGGCGGTACAATGAGCAGTTCTTC.

This clone was seen just once. This may be a read error: a much more frequent sequence differs by one nucleotide. The chain joins TRBV7-9 to TRBJ2-5; D uncertain. The DNA end is a closer match to TRBJ2-7, so the J assignment may be wrong. The germline CDR1 and CDR2 sequences are SEHNR and FQNEAQ (reference sequence). The CDR3 length is 11 residues. The CDR3 DNA reads TGTGCCAGCAGCCCCTCCTACGAGCAGTACTTC. Amino acids: CASSPSYEQYF.

This chain links TRBV20-1 with TRBJ1-1; TRBD1 matches at 8 bases. CDR3 length equals 11 residues. Germline V gene data show CDR1 as DFQATT and CDR2 as SNEGSKA (reference sequence). V shed 8 bases and J 8 bases; nucleotides not matched to a gene: 7. The CDR3 loop is CSQQWDREAFF. CDR3 DNA: TGCAGTCAGCAATGGGACAGGGAAGCTTTCTTT.

The V gene is TRBV19, the J gene TRBJ1-1; TRBD1 is a possible D gene (6 bases). Germline-derived CDR1 and CDR2 are LNHDA and SQIVND (reference sequence). This CDR3 spans 12 amino acids. V lost 7 bases and J 4 bases, leaving 10 bases between the germline ends. The CDR3 spells CASITGSTEAFF. CDR3 nucleotides: TGTGCCAGTATAACAGGGAGCACTGAAGCTTTCTTT.

The genes are TRBV29-1 and TRBJ2-1, with D possibly being TRBD1 (6 bases). Germline V CDR1 and CDR2: SQVTM, ANQGSEA. This CDR3 is 14 amino acids long. V was shortened by 1 base and J by 4 bases, with 11 bases between the two germline ends. The CDR3 loop is CSVEGRGGYNEQFF. For the CDR3, the DNA is TGCAGCGTTGAAGGGAGAGGGGGTTACAATGAGCAGTTCTTC.

V is TRBV6-1 and J is TRBJ1-2; D is possibly TRBD1 (6 bases). The CDR3 contains 13 residues. The germline CDR1 and CDR2 sequences are MNHNS and SASEGT. Trimming took off 4 bases at V and 3 bases at J, with 9 bases between the two ends. The CDR3 protein is CASSGGLYYGYTF. DNA for the CDR3: TGTGCCAGCAGTGGGGGGCTGTACTATGGCTACACCTTC.